Each of the 8 T cell receptor beta chains below was sequenced from the same sample in a study of blood T cells in healthy people across ages. For the second PCR, which ran for 7 to 11 cycles, a sample-barcoded 5' primer and a J-beta primer mix were used. TCRdb passed the 5' RACE reads through MiXCR, listing each CDR3 protein once. The table includes approximately 900,000 distinct CDR3 sequences, approximately 49% detected once. Sequenced sample: blood. The receptors come from a man aged 25 to 40 in good health.

The chain has TRBV5-1 and TRBJ1-1; D might be TRBD1 (5 bases). Germline V gene data show CDR1 as SGHRS and CDR2 as YFSETQ. The CDR3 consists of 16 residues. Trimming pared 2 bases from V and 1 base from J, leaving 15 bases between. The CDR3 region is CASSFRRAGKNTEAFF. The CDR3 coding sequence is TGCGCCAGCAGCTTCCGGCGGGCAGGGAAGAACACTGAAGCTTTCTTT.

V usage is TRBV29-1 and J usage is TRBJ2-1; no definite D call. Looked up from germline, CDR1 is SQVTM and CDR2 is ANQGSEA. V was clipped by 2 bases and J by 4 bases, with 12 bases between them. The CDR3 runs to 14 residues. In nucleotides, the CDR3 is TGCAGCGTTGAACCTTCCAGAGTATACAATGAGCAGTTCTTC. Translating gives CSVEPSRVYNEQFF.

This clonotype was found many times. This rearrangement joins TRBV7-3 to TRBJ1-1, with D perhaps TRBD1 (6 bases). Germline V gene lookup returns CDR1 SGHTA and CDR2 FQGTGA. This CDR3 contains 15 residues. Trimming pared 0 bases from V and 0 bases from J, leaving 8 bases between. This CDR3 reads CASSLTGGVNTEAFF. CDR3 nucleotides: TGTGCCAGCAGCTTAACAGGGGGGGTGAACACTGAAGCTTTCTTT.

In this sample, this clonotype turned up a few times. The V call is TRBV29-1, the J call TRBJ2-7, with D perhaps matching TRBD1 (6 bases). V gave up 7 bases and J gave up 7 bases, with 17 bases separating them. The CDR3 is 12 amino acids. Germline-derived CDR1 and CDR2 are SQVTM and ANQGSEA. DNA for the CDR3: TGCAGCGGAACACAGGGTTCTCAGGAGCAGTACTTC. Its protein is CSGTQGSQEQYF.

V gene TRBV6-2 or TRBV6-3 combines with J gene TRBJ1-5; a possible D gene is TRBD1 (5 bases). CDR3 length equals 15 residues. The germline V and J ends were trimmed by 6 bases and 0 bases, with 12 bases remaining between them. Germline V CDR1 and CDR2: MNHEY, SVGEGT. The CDR3 nucleotides read TGTGCCAGCAGCCGGGACGGTAATAGCAATCAGCCCCAGCATTTT. The encoded protein is CASSRDGNSNQPQHF.

This chain uses TRBV19 with TRBJ1-2; TRBD1 matches 7 bases. Germline CDR1 reads LNHDA; CDR2 reads SQIVND (reference sequence). The CDR3 has 16 residues. V shed 7 bases and J 0 bases; nucleotides not matched to a gene: 11. CDR3 loop: CASTRDSASTNYGYTF. The CDR3 nucleotides read TGTGCCAGTACCAGGGACAGCGCTTCAACTAACTATGGCTACACCTTC.

This clonotype has just a few counts. This chain uses TRBV4-2 with TRBJ2-1; perhaps D is TRBD1 or TRBD2 (5 bases each). This CDR3 comprises 17 residues. Germline V gene data show CDR1 as LGHNA and CDR2 as YNFKEQ. Trimming took 1 base from V and 3 from J, leaving 16 bases between them. CDR3 sequence (DNA): TGTGCCAGCAGCCAAGCCGGGACCCAAACACTCTACAATGAGCAGTTCTTC. Translation: CASSQAGTQTLYNEQFF.

The chain employs TRBV12-3 or TRBV12-4 and TRBJ2-4; 9 nucleotides align to TRBD1. The DNA end favors TRBJ2-5, so the J call may be wrong. The CDR3 loop spans 16 amino acids. This CDR3 is CASSTRTGVGSETQYF. CDR3 coding DNA: TGTGCCAGCAGCACCCGGACAGGGGTAGGGTCGGAGACCCAGTACTTC.